What follows are 23 T cell receptor beta chains derived from one specimen sequenced in a study of lymphopenia after photon versus proton radiotherapy. Sequencing used immunoSEQ multiplex PCR; TCRdb keeps in-frame clones, though not all of them. The sample lists approximately 50,000 clones, 83% occurring once. Sequenced here: peripheral blood, sampled from a patient treated with photon-based radiotherapy. The receptors stem from a man aged 45-65 years with gastric cancer.

V usage is TRBV10-2 and J usage is TRBJ1-1, with D possibly matching TRBD1 (5 bases). This CDR3 comprises 14 residues. Germline CDR1 reads WSHSY; CDR2 reads SAAADI. Trimming removed 6 bases from V and 2 bases from J, with 13 bases in between. This CDR3 reads CASRATGDNTEAFF. CDR3 DNA sequence: TGCGCCAGCAGGGCCACCGGGGACAACACTGAAGCTTTCTTT.

The chain joins TRBV30 to TRBJ1-1; D is ambiguous. The germline V and J ends were trimmed by 0 bases and 6 bases, with 11 bases remaining between them. Germline lookup yields CDR1 GTSNPN and CDR2 SVGIG (reference sequence). The CDR3 extends over 13 amino acids. DNA of the CDR3: TGTGCCTGGAGTGTACGAGGAGCGGCTGAAGCTTTCTTT. Its protein is CAWSVRGAAEAFF.

The V gene is TRBV5-4, the J gene TRBJ2-2; the D call may be TRBD1 or TRBD2 (6 bases each). Germline V gives CDR1 SGHNT, CDR2 YYREEE (reference sequence). V lost 0 bases to trimming and J lost 7 bases, with 13 bases between them. This CDR3 is built from 15 residues. The CDR3 region has the DNA TGTGCCAGCAGCTTGGACCCCGGGGGCGTCGGGGAGCTGTTTTTT. Its translation: CASSLDPGGVGELFF. The full variable domain, its missing parts supplied by reference TRBV5-4 and TRBJ2-2, is ETGVTQSPTHLIKTRGQQVTLRCSSQSGHNTVSWYQQALGQGPQFIFQYYREEENGRGNFPPRFSGLQFPNYSSELNVNALELDDSALYLCASSLDPGGVGELFFGEGSRLTVL.

This chain uses TRBV7-7 with TRBJ2-1, with 10 bases that match TRBD1. The germline CDR1 and CDR2 sequences are SSHAT and FNYEAQ (reference sequence). With 5 bases clipped from V and 7 bases from J, the junction kept 8 bases outside the gene matches. The CDR3 is 15 residues long. CDR3: CASSPGTGVKNEQFF. In nucleotides, the CDR3 is TGTGCCAGCAGCCCCGGGACAGGGGTAAAGAATGAGCAGTTCTTC.

In DNA form, the CDR3 reads TGCGCCAGCAGCTTATCAGTGGGAACCGGGGAGCTGTTTTTT. This gives the protein CASSLSVGTGELFF. The chain uses TRBV5-1 and TRBJ2-2; D unclear. Trimming stripped 2 bases from V and 5 bases from J, with 10 bases between. This CDR3 spans 14 amino acids. Germline CDR1 SGHRS, CDR2 YFSETQ.

The gene calls are TRBV7-3 and TRBJ2-5, with D perhaps matching TRBD2 (5 bases). The CDR3 runs 13 residues. The germline V gene has CDR1 SGHTA and CDR2 FQGTGA. Trimming took off 5 bases at V and 5 bases at J, with 12 bases between the two ends. CDR3: CASSVRAAETQYF. CDR3 nucleotides: TGTGCCAGCAGCGTAAGAGCGGCGGAGACCCAGTACTTC.

The chain uses TRBV6-5 and TRBJ1-1; a weak D match, TRBD1 (6 bases). Trimming removed 4 bases at V and 5 bases at J, with 14 bases between. CDR1 is MNHEY and CDR2 is SVGAGI in the germline V gene. The CDR3 has 14 amino acids. CDR3 loop: CASSFIGGETEAFF. Here the CDR3 DNA reads TGTGCCAGCAGTTTTATAGGGGGTGAGACTGAAGCTTTCTTT.

The genes are TRBV15 and TRBJ2-3, with TRBD2 identical over 8 bases. The V gene's germline CDR1 is LNHNV and CDR2 YYDKDF (reference sequence). The CDR3 is 15 residues long. Trimming took 0 bases from V and 5 from J; bases not matched to a gene: 4. The CDR3 region is CATSRDRAGGDTQYF. The CDR3 DNA sequence: TGTGCCACCAGCAGAGATCGGGCGGGAGGAGATACGCAGTATTTT.

The chain recombines TRBV4-1 with TRBJ2-1, with 13 bases aligning to TRBD2. CDR1 MGHRA and CDR2 YSYEKL come from the germline V gene. The CDR3 has 19 residues. V shed 1 base, J shed 1 base, and the junction held 7 bases outside the gene matches. The CDR3, as DNA: TGCGCCAGCAGCCAAGTCTGGACTAGCGGGAGACTTTCCTACAATGAGCAGTTCTTC. It specifies CASSQVWTSGRLSYNEQFF.

V gene TRBV19 combines with J gene TRBJ1-1; 7 bases fit TRBD1. V dropped 7 bases and J dropped 1; count of bases not matched to a gene: 9. Looked up from germline, CDR1 is LNHDA and CDR2 is SQIVND (reference sequence). The CDR3 covers 15 residues. The CDR3 region is CASTLEGQENTEAFF. The CDR3 DNA follows: TGTGCCAGTACCCTCGAAGGACAGGAGAACACTGAAGCTTTCTTT.

The CDR3 DNA follows: TGTGCCAGTAAGGAGGGGGCGGCCACTGAAGCTTTCTTT. Residues: CASKEGAATEAFF. The chain couples TRBV19 to TRBJ1-1; TRBD1 matches at 7 bases. The CDR3 has 13 amino acids. Germline V gene lookup returns CDR1 LNHDA and CDR2 SQIVND (reference sequence). Trimming at V came to 7 bases and at J to 4 bases, leaving 6 bases not matched to a gene.

This sequence joins TRBV9 and TRBJ2-5, with 11 bases aligning to TRBD1. The CDR3 has 16 residues. Per germline, CDR1 SGDLS and CDR2 YYNGEE. V lost 1 base to trimming and J lost 5 bases; unmatched junction nucleotides: 7. The CDR3 spells CASSVSGTGGMETQYF. CDR3 DNA sequence: TGTGCCAGCAGCGTATCGGGGACAGGGGGTATGGAGACCCAGTACTTC.

This clone was seen more than once but under ten times. The rearrangement joins TRBV28 to TRBJ1-2, with D possibly matching TRBD1 (5 bases). Trimming took off 2 bases at V and 4 bases at J, with 17 bases between the two ends. Germline V gene data show CDR1 as MDHEN and CDR2 as SYDVKM. This CDR3 is 16 amino acids long. The CDR3 DNA reads TGTGCCAGCAGTTTACCAGCGACAGCCGGAGTCTATGGCTACACCTTC. Translation gives CASSLPATAGVYGYTF.

The V and J genes are TRBV11-3 and TRBJ2-3; 7 bases are shared with TRBD2. With 5 bases clipped from V and 4 bases from J, the junction kept 3 bases outside the gene matches. Germline CDR1 SGHNT, CDR2 YENEEA. This CDR3 comprises 13 residues. The CDR3 DNA reads TGTGCCAGCAGCCCTGGGGGGGCAGATACGCAGTATTTT. Protein product: CASSPGGADTQYF.

The V call is TRBV27, the J call TRBJ1-1, with D unclear. The CDR3 contains 14 residues. V was trimmed by 1 base and J by 5 bases, leaving 11 bases between them. CDR1 MNHEY and CDR2 SMNVEV come from the germline V gene (reference sequence). The CDR3 reads CASSLWGSGTEAFF. The CDR3 nucleotides read TGTGCCAGCAGTTTATGGGGATCGGGGACTGAAGCTTTCTTT.

In its sample, this clone was seen once. V and J are TRBV6-6 and TRBJ2-5, with a weak D call TRBD2 (7 bases). V lost 2 bases and J lost 5, with 15 bases in between. There are 15 residues in the CDR3. From germline, CDR1 is MNHNY and CDR2 SVGAGI (reference sequence). This CDR3 is CASSYEGGGDETQYF. The CDR3, as DNA: TGTGCCAGCAGTTACGAGGGAGGGGGGGATGAGACCCAGTACTTC.

This chain connects TRBV15 to TRBJ2-5; 8 bases map to TRBD1. The DNA end lines up better with TRBJ2-7; the J call may be wrong. Germline values: CDR1 LNHNV, CDR2 YYDKDF (reference sequence). The CDR3 spans 18 residues. CDR3 bases: TGTGCCACCAGCAGAGATCTTAATCTGTGGCAGGGGGCTGGCGAGCAGTACTTC. Translated, it gives CATSRDLNLWQGAGEQYF.

The rearrangement uses TRBV29-1 and TRBJ1-1; perhaps TRBD1 as D (6 bases). The CDR3 is 12 residues long. Germline V gene data show CDR1 as SQVTM and CDR2 as ANQGSEA. V lost 8 bases and J lost 2, with 12 bases in between. The CDR3 DNA reads TGCAGCACTTCACAGGGAAACACTGAAGCTTTCTTT. It yields the protein CSTSQGNTEAFF.

The V gene is TRBV5-1, the J gene TRBJ2-7; D is uncertain. The germline V gene encodes CDR1 SGHRS and CDR2 YFSETQ. CDR3 length: 14 amino acids. Between the trimmed V and J ends, which lost 2 bases and 5 bases, there was a span of 14 bases. In DNA form, the CDR3 reads TGCGCCAGCAGCTTCGCCGGGTCCCGAGACGAGCAGTACTTC. It codes for CASSFAGSRDEQYF.

The chain employs TRBV7-2 and TRBJ2-5, with unresolved D. The germline V gene has CDR1 SGHTA and CDR2 FQGNSA. The CDR3 consists of 14 residues. Trimming took 5 bases from V and 4 from J, leaving 14 bases between them. The CDR3 protein is CASSGASARETQYF. In nucleotides, the CDR3 is TGTGCCAGCAGCGGAGCCTCCGCTCGAGAGACCCAGTACTTC.

The genes are TRBV18 and TRBJ2-5; D not resolved. The V end was cut by 2 bases, the J end by 0 bases, with 7 bases between. In germline, CDR1 is KGHSH, CDR2 LQKENI. CDR3 size: 14 residues. In DNA form, the CDR3 reads TGTGCCAGCTCACCAACGATGTACCAAGAGACCCAGTACTTC. This gives the protein CASSPTMYQETQYF.

This clone has only a few counts. This chain links TRBV10-3 with TRBJ2-2; D uncertain. The CDR3 extends over 13 amino acids. V was cut by 3 bases and J by 2 bases, with 4 bases left in between. The germline gives CDR1 ENHRY, CDR2 SYGVKD. The DNA of the CDR3 is TGTGCCATCAGTGATCATAACACCGGGGAGCTGTTTTTT. Protein: CAISDHNTGELFF.

The chain uses TRBV18 and TRBJ2-1; D might be TRBD1 (5 bases). This CDR3 has 13 amino acids. V was cut by 3 bases and J by 8 bases, with 11 bases left in between. Germline-derived CDR1 and CDR2 are KGHSH and LQKENI. The CDR3 sequence is CASSPGPRHEQFF. The CDR3 nucleotides read TGTGCCAGCTCACCGGGGCCCAGGCATGAGCAGTTCTTC.